This entry describes one T cell receptor (beta chain). Its antigen is as yet unknown. Libraries of TRB cDNA were made by 5' RACE and carried UMIs. TCRdb reprocessed the 5' RACE reads and reports one entry per CDR3 protein, with no DNA. This listing includes 20,000 to 25,000 distinct CDR3 sequences. This sample was taken from a study of CXCR3-negative and CXCR3-positive naive CD8 T cells. Study-level findings and limits: Upon cryopreservation, CXCR3 expression partially decreased, and most assays used fresh PBMCs. Relative to memory CD8+ cells, whose diversity was much lower, both naive subsets had comparably high diversity. Comparison of naive CXCR3-negative and CXCR3-positive cells revealed similar TRBV-TRBJ usage, while memory cells differed.

Triplicate sorting captured about 300,000 cells each from every CD8+ T cell subset. The sample taken for sequencing was memory CD8+ T cells from blood. The clonotype comes from a human donor in good health. Some clones in this sample may be carry-over from other donors' samples.

The CDR3 is CASSLAQGTSYEQYF. The V and J genes are TRBV5-1 and TRBJ2-7. Germline V gene sequence: CDR1 SGHRS, CDR2 YFSETQ. There are 15 residues in the CDR3.